The 24 T cell receptor beta chains reported below all come from one sample, sequenced in a study of blood T cell repertoires in COVID-19. Here immunoSEQ multiplex PCR was the method, and the copy in TCRdb shows in-frame clones only, minus some. The sample includes around 93,000 clones, roughly 89% seen only once; the top ten take 15%. Specimen: peripheral blood. Receptor source: a human donor in a cohort sampled during active COVID-19.

This chain connects TRBV5-4 to TRBJ2-1; TRBD1 aligns across 10 bases. The CDR3 loop spans 15 amino acids. With V trimmed by 5 bases and J by 7 bases, 9 bases remained unmatched. The germline V gene encodes CDR1 SGHNT and CDR2 YYREEE (reference sequence). The CDR3 sequence is CASRNQDRGENEQFF. Here the CDR3 DNA reads TGTGCCAGCAGGAACCAGGACAGGGGGGAAAATGAGCAGTTCTTC.

The chain links TRBV5-1 to TRBJ2-5; 12 positions agree with TRBD2. The CDR3 sequence is 15 residues long. V lost 3 bases, J lost 4 bases, and 4 bases stayed unmatched. Germline values: CDR1 SGHRS, CDR2 YFSETQ. In nucleotides, the CDR3 is TGCGCCAGCAGCTCTAGCGGGGGGGCGCGAGAGACCCAGTACTTC. Its protein product is CASSSSGGARETQYF.

The CDR3 here is CAGSGRAGETQYF. The CDR3 region has the DNA TGTGCCGGGAGCGGGAGGGCCGGAGAGACCCAGTACTTC. This sequence joins TRBV7-2 and TRBJ2-5; 10 nucleotides agree with TRBD2. The CDR3 contains 13 residues. J was trimmed by 4 bases and V by 11 bases; bases with no gene match: 7. Germline V lookup: CDR1 SGHTA, CDR2 FQGNSA.

The chain carries TRBV2 and TRBJ2-5; 9 bases match TRBD2. Per the germline V gene, CDR1 is SNHLY and CDR2 is FYNNEI. The CDR3 extends over 15 amino acids. V lost 7 bases and J lost 1; bases outside the gene matches: 7. The CDR3 sequence: CASMRISGGQETQYF. The CDR3 DNA reads as TGTGCCAGCATGCGGATTAGCGGGGGCCAAGAGACCCAGTACTTC.

This sequence joins TRBV6-5 and TRBJ1-2, with TRBD1 matching over 8 bases. The CDR3 has 14 amino acids. V gave up 6 bases and J gave up 6 bases; unmatched junction bases: 9. Per germline, CDR1 MNHEY and CDR2 SVGAGI. CDR3 in amino acids: CASRIETGADGYTF. As DNA, the CDR3 is TGTGCCAGCAGGATAGAGACAGGGGCGGATGGCTACACCTTC.

The chain is built from TRBV18 and TRBJ1-1, with D possibly matching TRBD1 (6 bases). The CDR3 covers 17 residues. CDR1 KGHSH and CDR2 LQKENI come from the germline V gene. V shed 2 bases and J shed 2 bases, with 18 bases lying between them. CDR3 sequence (DNA): TGTGCCAGCTCACCAGGGCCGGTGCTCAGGGGTAACACTGAAGCTTTCTTT. It specifies CASSPGPVLRGNTEAFF. The variable domain in full, completed from reference TRBV18 and TRBJ1-1, reads NAGVMQNPRHLVRRRGQEARLRCSPMKGHSHVYWYRQLPEEGLKFMVYLQKENIIDESGMPKERFSAEFPKEGPSILRIQQVVRGDSAAYFCASSPGPVLRGNTEAFFGQGTRLTVV.

The rearrangement joins TRBV29-1 to TRBJ1-1; a possible D gene is TRBD1 (5 bases). The germline CDR1 and CDR2 sequences are SQVTM and ANQGSEA. V lost 8 bases, J lost 0 bases, and 13 bases lay in between. The CDR3 sequence is 13 residues long. CDR3: CSTTGHLNTEAFF. The CDR3, as DNA: TGCAGCACCACCGGACATCTGAACACTGAAGCTTTCTTT.

The chain combines TRBV27 with TRBJ2-1; D gene unclear. V lost 6 bases to trimming and J lost 0 bases, with 9 bases between them. The CDR3 totals 14 residues. Germline V gives CDR1 MNHEY, CDR2 SMNVEV (reference sequence). The CDR3 region is CASSSFRSYNEQFF. For the CDR3, the DNA is TGTGCCAGCAGCTCCTTCCGCTCCTACAATGAGCAGTTCTTC.

This chain connects TRBV5-6 to TRBJ2-1, with D maybe TRBD2 (5 bases). The germline CDR1 and CDR2 sequences are SGHDT and YYEEEE. The CDR3 contains 14 residues. Trimming left V 0 bases short and J 9 bases short, with 13 bases between. The CDR3 reads CASSLAGMAGEQFF. The CDR3 DNA is TGTGCCAGCAGCTTGGCGGGGATGGCGGGTGAGCAGTTCTTC. Complete variable domain (other parts from reference TRBV5-6 and TRBJ2-1): DAGVTQSPTHLIKTRGQQVTLRCSPKSGHDTVSWYQQALGQGPQFIFQYYEEEERQRGNFPDRFSGHQFPNYSSELNVNALLLGDSALYLCASSLAGMAGEQFFGPGTRLTVL.

V and J are TRBV7-9 and TRBJ2-1; 10 bases are a match to TRBD2. The CDR3 has 16 residues. V was pared by 5 bases and J by 0 bases, with 4 bases of the junction left unmatched. CDR1 is SEHNR and CDR2 is FQNEAQ in the germline V gene (reference sequence). This CDR3 is CASSPAGGSSYNEQFF. The CDR3 DNA is TGTGCCAGCAGCCCAGCGGGAGGGAGCTCCTACAATGAGCAGTTCTTC. Full variable domain (outside the CDR3, taken from reference TRBV7-9 and TRBJ2-1): DTGVSQNPRHKITKRGQNVTFRCDPISEHNRLYWYRQTLGQGPEFLTYFQNEAQLEKSRLLSDRFSAERPKGSFSTLEIQRTEQGDSAMYLCASSPAGGSSYNEQFFGPGTRLTVL.

The rearrangement links TRBV5-1 to TRBJ1-5; the D is unclear. The CDR3 covers 12 residues. Trimming took off 5 bases at V and 6 bases at J, with 9 bases between the two ends. The germline V gene has CDR1 SGHRS and CDR2 YFSETQ. This CDR3 reads CASREGGQPQHF. The CDR3 bases are TGCGCCAGCAGGGAGGGAGGTCAGCCCCAGCATTTT.

This sequence joins TRBV5-1 and TRBJ2-1; 7 bases fit TRBD1. This CDR3 comprises 14 residues. The junction had 5 bases not matched to a gene; V was cut back by 2 bases and J by 6 bases. Germline V gene sequence: CDR1 SGHRS, CDR2 YFSETQ. CDR3 region: CASSLRDRANEQFF. CDR3 coding DNA: TGCGCCAGCAGCTTAAGAGACAGGGCCAATGAGCAGTTCTTC.

The rearrangement links TRBV7-8 to TRBJ1-6; TRBD1 might be the D (5 bases). Looked up from germline, CDR1 is SGHVS and CDR2 is FQNEAQ. V gave up 4 bases and J gave up 7 bases, with 17 bases separating them. The CDR3 contains 16 residues. CDR3 sequence reads: CASSSFSGRGNSPLHF. In DNA, the CDR3 is TGTGCCAGCAGCTCCTTCTCGGGGAGGGGAAATTCACCCCTCCACTTT.

This chain connects TRBV6-5 to TRBJ1-1; the match to TRBD1 covers 9 bases. Losses at the gene ends were 5 bases for V and 1 base for J; bases not matched to a gene: 2. Germline V gives CDR1 MNHEY, CDR2 SVGAGI. This CDR3 is built from 14 residues. The chain's CDR3 is CASSRTGENTEAFF. The CDR3 nucleotides read TGTGCCAGCAGTCGGACAGGGGAGAACACTGAAGCTTTCTTT.

The CDR3 coding sequence is TGTGCCAGCAGCTGGGAGGACCGTTCGGGTTACAATGAGCAGTTCTTC. It is translated as CASSWEDRSGYNEQFF. The genes are TRBV5-8 and TRBJ2-1, with D possibly matching TRBD2 (6 bases). From germline, CDR1 is SGHTS and CDR2 YDEGEE. Between the trimmed V and J ends, which lost 3 bases and 4 bases, there was a span of 17 bases. This CDR3 spans 16 amino acids.

The chain joins TRBV5-4 to TRBJ2-1; TRBD2 is a possible D gene (6 bases). V dropped 4 bases and J dropped 0 bases, with 11 bases sitting between them. Germline CDR1 and CDR2: SGHNT and YYREEE (reference sequence). The CDR3 totals 15 residues. CDR3 DNA: TGTGCCAGCAGCCCAGCGGGCTACTCCTACAATGAGCAGTTCTTC. This translates into CASSPAGYSYNEQFF.

This sequence joins TRBV5-4 and TRBJ1-6, with D tentatively TRBD1 (5 bases). V gave up 6 bases and J gave up 5 bases, with 18 bases separating them. Germline V gene sequence: CDR1 SGHNT, CDR2 YYREEE (reference sequence). CDR3 length: 16 residues. The CDR3 nucleotides are TGTGCCAGCACCGCCCGCACGGGGGGTAATAATTCACCCCTCCACTTT. Translating it yields CASTARTGGNNSPLHF. The full variable domain, in which reference TRBV5-4 and TRBJ1-6 provide the parts outside the CDR3, is ETGVTQSPTHLIKTRGQQVTLRCSSQSGHNTVSWYQQALGQGPQFIFQYYREEENGRGNFPPRFSGLQFPNYSSELNVNALELDDSALYLCASTARTGGNNSPLHFGNGTRLTVT.

This chain links TRBV19 with TRBJ1-3; possible D gene TRBD1, 5 bases. V was pared by 3 bases and J by 1 base, with 13 bases between. Germline lookup yields CDR1 LNHDA and CDR2 SQIVND (reference sequence). This CDR3 contains 16 residues. Here the CDR3 DNA reads TGTGCCAGTAGTATCGGGGGAAGGGGTTCTGGAAACACCATATATTTT. As protein: CASSIGGRGSGNTIYF.

The chain recombines TRBV6-2 or TRBV6-3 with TRBJ2-7; a weak D match, TRBD1 (5 bases). The CDR3 spans 15 residues. With 0 bases removed from V and 4 bases from J, the gap between germline ends came to 13 bases. Per germline, CDR1 MNHEY and CDR2 SVGEGT. The CDR3 coding sequence is TGTGCCAGCAGTTACTCGGCAGGGCTCAGGTACGAGCAGTACTTC. This gives the protein CASSYSAGLRYEQYF.

The rearrangement joins TRBV7-9 to TRBJ2-7; D perhaps matches TRBD1 (7 bases). Between the trimmed V and J ends, which lost 4 bases and 1 base, there was a span of 20 bases. The CDR3 is 17 amino acids. The germline V gene has CDR1 SEHNR and CDR2 FQNEAQ (reference sequence). This CDR3 reads CASSSEFGQGGSYEQYF. DNA for the CDR3: TGTGCCAGCAGCTCCGAGTTTGGGCAGGGGGGTTCCTACGAGCAGTACTTC.

The count of this clone is one. This chain joins TRBV10-3 and TRBJ2-2; tentative D call: TRBD1 (6 bases). Trimming cost V 6 bases and J 1 base, with 9 bases left between them. CDR1 and CDR2 (germline): ENHRY, SYGVKD. This CDR3 contains 14 residues. The CDR3 DNA follows: TGTGCCATCAGCCAGGGGCAGAACACCGGGGAGCTGTTTTTT. Translation gives CAISQGQNTGELFF.

This clone was counted only a few times. This chain uses TRBV30 with TRBJ2-1, with 10 bases aligning to TRBD1. CDR3 length: 14 residues. The V gene end was trimmed by 2 bases and the J gene end by 8 bases; junction bases not matched to a gene: 6. Germline CDR1 reads GTSNPN; CDR2 reads SVGIG (reference sequence). CDR3 in DNA: TGTGCCTGGAGTACCGGGACAGGGGATGATGAGCAGTTCTTC. As protein: CAWSTGTGDDEQFF.

V usage is TRBV5-1 and J usage is TRBJ2-1, with 11 bases fitting TRBD2. The V and J ends lost 4 bases and 5 bases, in that order; junction bases with no gene match: 8. The germline CDR1 and CDR2 sequences are SGHRS and YFSETQ. CDR3 length: 16 residues. The CDR3 DNA follows: TGCGCCAGCAGCGAACTTACTAGCGGGAGAAACAATGAGCAGTTCTTC. Its protein is CASSELTSGRNNEQFF.

The rearrangement links TRBV6-5 to TRBJ1-1; 7 bases agree with TRBD1. This CDR3 contains 13 residues. V was clipped by 6 bases and J by 4 bases; unmatched bases: 5. The V gene's germline CDR1 is MNHEY and CDR2 SVGAGI. The CDR3: CASRTGFPTEAFF. CDR3 bases: TGTGCCAGCAGGACAGGGTTTCCCACTGAAGCTTTCTTT.